This record concerns one T cell receptor beta chain sequence. Its antigen is unknown. The sample originates from a study of cytomegalovirus exposure and HLA in healthy donors. Study-level points and caveats: Presence/absence comparisons presumed near-even sequencing depth among donors.

The PCR employed 60 Vbeta primers together with 13 Jbeta primers. Sequencing was performed with immunoSEQ multiplex PCR; in TCRdb, only in-frame clones are kept and a portion is missing. This sample contains more than 70,000 clones. Trimming took 4 bases from V and 5 from J; bases not matched to a gene: 17. Per the germline V gene, CDR1 is SGHRS and CDR2 is YFSETQ. The CDR3 is 19 amino acids. Sample: PBMCs. This receptor was taken from a woman between 55 and 75 years old in good health and CMV-seronegative. V usage is TRBV5-1 and J usage is TRBJ2-7, with TRBD2 identical over 14 bases. CDR3 nucleotides: TGCGCCAGCAGCAGCGGGACTAGCGGGAGAACCTTCGCCTTCCACGAGCAGTACTTC. Translating it yields CASSSGTSGRTFAFHEQYF.